This T cell receptor beta chain is drawn from a study of Graves' ophthalmopathy and Graves' hyperthyroidism. Study-level points and caveats: The majority of expanded thyroid clonotypes above 0.001 frequency also occurred in blood. Sensitivity reached just under 90% and specificity almost 83% for a 13-signature model separating ophthalmopathy from stable hyperthyroidism.

This clonotype came up many times. Its antigen is not identified. Excluded were patients with other autoimmune diseases, uncontrolled infections, pregnancy or lactation. The authors isolated PBMCs from around 10 ml of fresh peripheral blood. The authors amplified TCR beta CDR3 regions, and they did so from RNA transcripts for repertoire sequencing. HTBI primers were used in a first-round RT-PCR, which preceded a second-round multiplex PCR. TCRdb recomputed calls from the multiplex PCR reads with MiXCR, one row per CDR3 protein. Of almost 400,000 distinct CDR3 sequences in the sample, about 16% are singletons; the top ten hold about 1.4%. Germline CDR1 and CDR2: MNHEY and SMNVEV (reference sequence). This CDR3 region has 12 residues. V lost 0 bases, J lost 10 bases, and 10 bases lay in between.

The chain has TRBV27 and TRBJ2-7; D may match TRBD1 or TRBD2 (5 bases each). This TCR came from a woman younger than 30 with Graves' ophthalmopathy. Source material: peripheral blood. CDR3 in amino acids: CASSLSGTDQYF. The CDR3 nucleotides read TGTGCCAGCAGTTTATCAGGGACGGACCAGTACTTC.